The rows below give T cell receptor beta chains drawn from one sample of a study of blood T cell repertoires in COVID-19. Clones were sequenced by immunoSEQ multiplex PCR, and TCRdb holds only the in-frame ones, with some missing. The sample comprises some 220,000 clones, 85% to 90% of which are singletons, and over 3% rests with the top ten. Material: PBMCs or T cells enriched from blood (not recorded which). The receptor source for this set is a woman aged 45-65 years in a cohort exposed to, infected with or recovered from COVID-19 (not recorded which). Both conserved end residues are trimmed from each CDR3. Fields, in order: V gene, CDR3 protein.

TRBV18 ASSPGRTGNTIY
TRBV4-3 ASSQDWTAYEQY
TRBV28 ASSSLGQGWAKNIQY
TRBV4-1 ASSQDSTSGGAETQY
TRBV6-6 ASSYGQAEQY
TRBV9 ASSVATTDNYGYT
TRBV3-1/TRBV3-2 ASSLPQGTASHGTIY
TRBV14 ASSHLSLKGNTIY
TRBV12-5 ASGAEGALGEQY
TRBV4-1 ASSQDLGGDFPWEY
TRBV4-3 ASSQATSQLPTPLH
TRBV25-1 ASSAQGGTGNNEQF
TRBV7-3 ASSFQEGEQF
TRBV18 ASSPGRGNQPQH
TRBV6-2/TRBV6-3 ASSQSSNNQPQH
TRBV7-2 ASSLRLGETQY
TRBV15 ATSREVGQAAGNTIY
TRBV6-6 ASRETRTGGQPQH
TRBV19 ASTTGQLAGNTIY
TRBV5-4 ASSSGQGPYEQY
TRBV4-1 ASSQAIRDRGKKNYGYT
TRBV19 ASRQVSGNTIY
TRBV9 ASSVATSGGPTSGELF